This record concerns one T cell receptor beta chain sequence. These data originate in a study of CD8+ T cells in alopecia areata. As part of sample collection, lesional scalp punch biopsies and peripheral blood were taken from alopecia areata patients. Reverse transcribed after extraction, RNA yielded cDNA as the sequencing template. Data came from immunoSEQ multiplex PCR; TCRdb stores just in-frame clones and leaves some out. This table holds under 250,000 clones, 57% found once. The V end lost 2 bases, the J end lost 2 bases, and 6 bases lay between the germline ends. The CDR3 spans 13 residues. Looked up from germline, CDR1 is KGHSH and CDR2 is LQKENI.

The source was CD4+ T cells sorted from blood, collected at week 0. The TCR sequence derives from a human donor with alopecia areata. The chain recombines TRBV18 with TRBJ2-5; no definite D call. CDR3 nucleotide sequence: TGTGCCAGCTCACCAGAGTGGCAAGAGACCCAGTACTTC. Translated, it gives CASSPEWQETQYF.